This TCR beta chain is from a study of T cells in Graves' hyperthyroidism and ophthalmopathy. This CDR3 comprises 16 residues. Per the germline V gene, CDR1 is MGHRA and CDR2 is YSYEKL. With 6 bases removed from V and 2 bases from J, the gap between germline ends came to 18 bases. Authors of the study amplified TCR beta CDR3 regions from RNA transcripts. An initial round of RT-PCR targeting the TCR CDR3 relied on the HTBI primer set. From the multiplex PCR reads, TCRdb called clonotypes with MiXCR, one entry per CDR3 protein. The table includes 400,000 to 500,000 distinct CDR3 sequences, about an eighth detected once.

Sequenced sample: blood. The sequence derives from a young woman with Graves' hyperthyroidism. This sequence joins TRBV4-1 and TRBJ2-3, with D perhaps TRBD2 (5 bases). CDR3 DNA: TGCGCCAGCAGAAACGAAGCGGAAGACTTCACAGATACGCAGTATTTT. The encoded protein is CASRNEAEDFTDTQYF.